One sample yielded the 27 T cell receptor beta chains listed below, sequenced in a study of shared clonotypes between healthy human individuals (dated by TCRdb to 2018 to 2020). The method was the immunoSEQ multiplex PCR assay. TCRdb mirrors the immuneACCESS table, restricted to in-frame sequences. Some clones are absent from its copies; in checked studies, under half trace to an unresolved V gene, and the reason for the others is unknown. The sample table contains fewer than 1 million clones; only one count was recorded for 96% of them. The ten largest clones take up roughly 0.23% of the sample. For the CD8 naive samples, CD45RO-negative cells were positively selected for CCR7, yielding a CD45RA+CCR7+ population from which TemRA cells were excluded. The sequenced material came from naive CD8+ T cells sorted from blood. The sample's cell subset or site label, decoded: CD45RA+CCR7+. The receptors derive from a man aged 30-40 years in good health.

The chain has TRBV11-2 and TRBJ2-1; no clear D. Trimming stripped 5 bases from V and 3 bases from J, with 17 bases between. In germline, CDR1 is SGHAT, CDR2 FQNNGV. This CDR3 comprises 16 residues. CDR3 loop: CASSPYIARSYNEQFF. CDR3 DNA sequence: TGTGCCAGCAGCCCGTATATTGCTAGAAGCTACAATGAGCAGTTCTTC.

The genes are TRBV5-5 and TRBJ2-7; D remains ambiguous. V lost 1 base to trimming and J lost 2 bases, with 10 bases between them. CDR3 length: 14 amino acids. Germline-derived CDR1 and CDR2 are SGHKS and YYEKEE (reference sequence). CDR3 coding DNA: TGTGCCAGCAGCTTGTTGCCGGGTACCTACGAGCAGTACTTC. Encoded protein: CASSLLPGTYEQYF.

Remarks on this clone: Other DNA sequences in this sample translate to the same CDR3. This CDR3 is CASRGTGQETQYF. The CDR3 coding sequence is TGTGCCAGCAGGGGGACAGGACAGGAGACCCAGTACTTC. The gene calls are TRBV2 and TRBJ2-5; 8 positions agree with TRBD1. The CDR3 sequence is 13 residues long. V lost 6 bases to trimming and J lost 5 bases; unmatched junction nucleotides: 5. Germline values: CDR1 SNHLY, CDR2 FYNNEI.

This chain connects TRBV11-2 to TRBJ2-4; D is ambiguous. CDR1 and CDR2 (germline): SGHAT, FQNNGV. V was clipped by 2 bases and J by 10 bases, with 12 bases between them. The CDR3 consists of 13 residues. CDR3 region: CASSLSADRIQYF. CDR3 DNA sequence: TGTGCCAGCAGCTTATCTGCCGATCGGATTCAGTACTTC.

V and J are TRBV4-1 and TRBJ2-3, with 7 bases identical to TRBD2. The CDR3 contains 12 residues. V trimming: 6 bases; J trimming: 8 bases; junction bases outside the gene matches: 5. The germline V gene has CDR1 MGHRA and CDR2 YSYEKL. CDR3 in DNA: TGCGCCAGCAGTCAGGCTAGCGGTACGCAGTATTTT. It translates to CASSQASGTQYF.

Note on this clone: Other nucleotide sequences in the sample specify the same CDR3. The CDR3 here is CASSPTSSYEQYF. The CDR3 nucleotides are TGTGCCAGCAGTCCCACGAGCTCCTACGAGCAGTACTTC. The chain couples TRBV27 to TRBJ2-7; the D is unclear. Germline CDR1 and CDR2: MNHEY and SMNVEV (reference sequence). This CDR3 spans 13 amino acids. Trimming removed 5 bases at V and 0 bases at J, with 8 bases between.

The rearrangement joins TRBV6-8 to TRBJ2-5; no reliable D call. This CDR3 region has 12 residues. Germline V gives CDR1 MNHGY, CDR2 SAAAGT. Trimming took 5 bases from V and 4 from J, leaving 8 bases between them. CDR3 sequence: CASSLSRETQYF. In DNA, the CDR3 is TGTGCCAGCAGTCTCAGTCGAGAGACCCAGTACTTC.

To note about this clone: Other DNA sequences from this sample encode an identical CDR3 as well. The chain combines TRBV29-1 with TRBJ2-7; 10 bases are a match to TRBD1. The CDR3 runs 13 residues. Germline V lookup: CDR1 SQVTM, CDR2 ANQGSEA. The V gene end was trimmed by 4 bases and the J gene end by 4 bases; junction bases not matched to a gene: 4. Written as DNA, the CDR3 is TGCAGCGTTGTGGGACAGGGGCTATACGAGCAGTACTTC. Protein product: CSVVGQGLYEQYF.

CDR3 nucleotides: TGTGCCAGCAGTTACGACGGGACTAGCGGCTACAATGAGCAGTTCTTC. This sequence encodes CASSYDGTSGYNEQFF. The chain uses TRBV6-5 and TRBJ2-1; TRBD2 aligns across 11 bases. The germline gives CDR1 MNHEY, CDR2 SVGAGI. CDR3 length equals 16 residues. V lost 2 bases and J lost 3; bases outside the gene matches: 3.

CDR3 nucleotides: TGTGCCAGCAGTTTTGGGCAGAACAATGAGCAGTTCTTC. Translating gives CASSFGQNNEQFF. The chain recombines TRBV6-5 with TRBJ2-1; no definite D call. CDR3 length: 13 amino acids. CDR1 and CDR2 from the germline V gene are MNHEY and SVGAGI. V gave up 4 bases and J gave up 5 bases, with 9 bases separating them.

Here the CDR3 reads CASGLVLSRTGHQPQHF. For the CDR3, the DNA is TGTGCTAGTGGTTTGGTACTTTCACGGACAGGGCATCAGCCCCAGCATTTT. The genes are TRBV12-5 and TRBJ1-5; TRBD1 aligns across 8 bases. Germline trimming cut 0 bases from V and 5 bases from J; bases unmatched to any gene: 9. Germline V gene sequence: CDR1 LGHNT, CDR2 FRNRAP. The CDR3 has 17 residues.

The chain combines TRBV27 with TRBJ2-1; 7 bases map to TRBD2. CDR3 length equals 16 residues. Germline CDR1 reads MNHEY; CDR2 reads SMNVEV (reference sequence). The V gene end was trimmed by 2 bases and the J gene end by 8 bases; junction bases not matched to a gene: 12. CDR3: CASSLKGGSNSHEQFF. Written as DNA, the CDR3 is TGTGCCAGCAGTTTAAAGGGCGGGAGTAATTCCCATGAGCAGTTCTTC.

V usage is TRBV7-6 and J usage is TRBJ2-7; a possible D gene is TRBD2 (5 bases). Germline CDR1 is SGHVS and CDR2 is FNYEAQ. The CDR3 runs to 14 residues. Trimming left V 3 bases short and J 3 bases short, with 12 bases between. In nucleotides, the CDR3 is TGTGCCAGCAGCTTCGGCGGAGGAAACTACGAGCAGTACTTC. Translating gives CASSFGGGNYEQYF.

The V and J genes are TRBV29-1 and TRBJ2-6; D is perhaps TRBD2 (5 bases). Germline-derived CDR1 and CDR2 are SQVTM and ANQGSEA. The CDR3 runs 16 residues. The ends were cut back, 4 bases at V and 1 base at J, with 14 bases in the middle. The CDR3 spells CSVASSRGSGANVLTF. The DNA for the CDR3 is TGCAGCGTTGCTTCTAGCCGCGGTTCTGGGGCCAACGTCCTGACTTTC.

This rearrangement joins TRBV28 to TRBJ1-4; tentative D call: TRBD1 (5 bases). Trimming removed 6 bases at V and 4 bases at J, with 15 bases between. Germline V gene data show CDR1 as MDHEN and CDR2 as SYDVKM. CDR3 length equals 15 residues. Here the CDR3 reads CASRPPGQGNEKLFF. DNA of the CDR3: TGTGCCAGCAGGCCGCCCGGTCAGGGTAATGAAAAACTGTTTTTT.

The chain combines TRBV11-1 with TRBJ1-5; 8 bases match TRBD1. The CDR3 sequence is 15 residues long. Germline-derived CDR1 and CDR2 are SGHAT and FQDESV (reference sequence). J gave up 6 bases and V 5 bases, and 9 bases lay outside the gene matches. The CDR3 DNA reads as TGTGCCAGCAGCGCCGGGACAGGTTGGGGTCAGCCCCAGCATTTT. Residues: CASSAGTGWGQPQHF.

DNA for the CDR3: TGCAGCGCACCCGACAGGGGGCGGCAAGAGACCCAGTACTTC. It specifies CSAPDRGRQETQYF. V gene TRBV29-1 combines with J gene TRBJ2-5, with 10 bases fitting TRBD1. The length of the CDR3 is 14 residues. Germline-derived CDR1 and CDR2 are SQVTM and ANQGSEA. Losses at the gene ends were 7 bases for V and 2 bases for J; bases not matched to a gene: 7.

The rearrangement uses TRBV4-1 and TRBJ1-2; D unclear. There are 14 residues in the CDR3. V was cut by 1 base and J by 6 bases, with 12 bases left in between. CDR1 MGHRA and CDR2 YSYEKL come from the germline V gene. CDR3 region: CASSQGWGFDGYTF. CDR3 DNA sequence: TGCGCCAGCAGCCAAGGATGGGGTTTTGATGGCTACACCTTC.

This clone turned up a few times. The chain links TRBV19 to TRBJ2-7; no clear D gene. Germline CDR1 is LNHDA and CDR2 is SQIVND (reference sequence). The CDR3 has 12 amino acids. Trimming left V 0 bases short and J 5 bases short, with 5 bases between. CDR3 sequence: CASSIEGHEQYF. The CDR3 DNA reads TGTGCCAGTAGTATAGAGGGCCACGAGCAGTACTTC.

CDR3 residues: CASRPRGYYNEQFF. The CDR3, as DNA: TGTGCCAGCAGGCCAAGGGGGTACTACAATGAGCAGTTCTTC. The V and J genes are TRBV6-9 and TRBJ2-1, with TRBD1 as a possible D gene (6 bases). This CDR3 is 14 amino acids long. The V end was cut by 6 bases, the J end by 3 bases, with 12 bases between. In germline, CDR1 is MNHGY, CDR2 SVAAGI.

This chain connects TRBV4-1 to TRBJ1-1; D is possibly TRBD1 (6 bases). Germline V gives CDR1 MGHRA, CDR2 YSYEKL. The germline V and J ends were trimmed by 10 bases and 8 bases, with 14 bases remaining between them. CDR3 length: 11 amino acids. This CDR3 reads CATSGGREAFF. Written as DNA, the CDR3 is TGCGCCACCAGTGGGGGCAGGGAAGCTTTCTTT.

V gene TRBV29-1 combines with J gene TRBJ2-3; a weak D match, TRBD2 (6 bases). The V gene's germline CDR1 is SQVTM and CDR2 ANQGSEA. The V and J ends lost 3 bases and 0 bases respectively, with 13 bases between them. This CDR3 comprises 15 residues. As DNA, the CDR3 is TGCAGCGTTGATTTTGGCGGGACTAGCACAGATACGCAGTATTTT. Its protein product is CSVDFGGTSTDTQYF.

The chain has TRBV10-1 and TRBJ2-7; 10 bases align to TRBD1. The trim removed 6 bases at V and 6 bases at J, leaving 8 bases unmatched. The CDR3 length is 14 residues. Germline V lookup: CDR1 WNHNN, CDR2 SYGVQD (reference sequence). The CDR3, as DNA: TGCGCCAGCAGCGGGGGACAGGGGTACCGCGAGCAGTACTTC. Its protein product is CASSGGQGYREQYF.

V and J are TRBV11-2 and TRBJ2-7; D gene ambiguous. The CDR3 consists of 14 residues. The germline CDR1 and CDR2 sequences are SGHAT and FQNNGV. Trimming stripped 1 base from V and 4 bases from J, with 11 bases between. Written as DNA, the CDR3 is TGTGCCAGCAGCTTAGGTTCCTCGCGATACGAGCAGTACTTC. It codes for CASSLGSSRYEQYF.

V gene TRBV11-2 combines with J gene TRBJ1-4, with D perhaps TRBD1 (6 bases). V dropped 5 bases and J dropped 8 bases, with 21 bases sitting between them. Germline-derived CDR1 and CDR2 are SGHAT and FQNNGV. The CDR3 runs to 16 residues. The CDR3 is CASSPLRGARGEKLFF. CDR3 in DNA: TGTGCCAGCAGCCCGCTCCGGGGGGCGCGAGGGGAAAAACTGTTTTTT.

On this clone: The sample contains more than one DNA sequence encoding this CDR3. The chain links TRBV19 to TRBJ2-7; the match to TRBD1 covers 7 bases. The CDR3 has 13 amino acids. Trimming at V came to 3 bases and at J to 3 bases, leaving 2 bases not matched to a gene. Looked up from germline, CDR1 is LNHDA and CDR2 is SQIVND (reference sequence). The CDR3 sequence: CASSIAGGYEQYF. DNA for the CDR3: TGTGCCAGTAGTATCGCAGGGGGCTACGAGCAGTACTTC.

The rearrangement uses TRBV27 and TRBJ1-5, with 7 positions matching TRBD1. CDR1 and CDR2 (germline): MNHEY, SMNVEV (reference sequence). V shed 5 bases and J 2 bases; nucleotides not matched to a gene: 6. The CDR3 totals 15 residues. The CDR3 DNA reads TGTGCCAGCAGTCGGGATGACAGGGGCAATCAGCCCCAGCATTTT. It is translated as CASSRDDRGNQPQHF.